This TCR beta chain is drawn from a study of T cell repertoires in cytomegalovirus infection. This CDR3 spans 15 amino acids. CDR1 SNHLY and CDR2 FYNNEI come from the germline V gene. Trimming pared 2 bases from V and 4 bases from J, leaving 12 bases between. This clonotype came up many times. TCRdb reanalysed the reads using MiXCR and keeps one entry per CDR3 protein. Of about 98,000 distinct CDR3 sequences in the sample, 15% to 20% were seen once. This rearrangement joins TRBV2 to TRBJ2-1; maybe TRBD1 (5 bases). Sequenced input: PBMCs. The sequence derives from a human donor in good health (CMV status not recorded). Some clones in this sample may be carry-over from other donors' samples. The CDR3 DNA sequence: TGTGCCAGCAGTGAACGAGACAGCCAATACAATGAGCAGTTCTTC. Translation gives CASSERDSQYNEQFF.